This T cell receptor beta chain was sequenced for a study of read filtering for tumor transcriptome and immune sequencing. In the study overall: Under 10 patients were R-ISS I, 16 were R-ISS II, roughly 7 were R-ISS III.

In germline, CDR1 is DFQATT, CDR2 SNEGSKA (reference sequence). The CDR3 contains 14 residues. With 4 bases removed from V and 5 bases from J, the gap between germline ends came to 15 bases. With regard to this clonotype: The antigen is undetermined.

The library was built from roughly 400 ng RNA with molecular barcoded adaptors for alpha/delta and beta/gamma chains. TCRdb re-analysed the reads in MiXCR, keeping a single row per CDR3 protein. Here the sample spans tens of thousands of distinct CDR3 sequences, roughly a fifth being singletons. Study results and caveats: Correlation between methods rose after single-read clonotypes were removed.

The receptor's source is a donor over 35 with multiple myeloma. This rearrangement joins TRBV20-1 to TRBJ1-5, with D unclear. Material for sequencing was a population of CD138-negative cells sorted from bone marrow. This CDR3 reads CSAKPPGGDQPQHF. CDR3 in DNA: TGCAGTGCTAAACCCCCCGGAGGCGATCAGCCCCAGCATTTT.